One sample yielded the 11 T cell receptor beta chains listed below, sequenced in a study of blood T cell repertoires in COVID-19. The repertoire was sequenced with immunoSEQ multiplex PCR; TCRdb's copy has only in-frame clones and lacks some. The table shows around 160,000 clones, with roughly four fifths occurring only once. The source material was peripheral blood. All receptors derive from a human donor with acute or convalescent COVID-19. The donor label of this sample is uncertain.

This clone was observed a handful of times. The chain carries TRBV19 and TRBJ1-5; TRBD1 might be the D (6 bases). The CDR3 consists of 17 residues. Germline V gene sequence: CDR1 LNHDA, CDR2 SQIVND (reference sequence). V dropped 5 bases and J dropped 1 base, with 18 bases sitting between them. The chain's CDR3 is CASSGSASGASNQPQHF. Written as DNA, the CDR3 is TGTGCCAGTAGTGGGTCCGCGTCAGGGGCCAGCAATCAGCCCCAGCATTTT.

J is TRBJ1-1 and V is TRBV27; the match to TRBD1 covers 9 bases. The CDR3 is 15 residues long. The V and J ends lost 7 bases and 3 bases, in that order; junction bases with no gene match: 9. Germline V CDR1 and CDR2: MNHEY, SMNVEV (reference sequence). The CDR3 nucleotides read TGTGCCAGCAAGAGTTTGGGGACAGGGCACACTGAAGCTTTCTTT. The encoded protein is CASKSLGTGHTEAFF.

The chain couples TRBV15 to TRBJ1-1; D may be TRBD1 (5 bases). V was trimmed by 6 bases and J by 6 bases, leaving 14 bases between them. Germline CDR1 reads LNHNV; CDR2 reads YYDKDF (reference sequence). The CDR3 spans 13 residues. CDR3 protein: CATRPPAGAEAFF. The CDR3 nucleotides read TGTGCCACCAGACCCCCAGCGGGGGCTGAAGCTTTCTTT.

V and J are TRBV2 and TRBJ1-4; D is unresolved. CDR1 is SNHLY, CDR2 FYNNEI, per germline. The CDR3 runs to 14 residues. V was clipped by 7 bases and J by 5 bases, with 14 bases between them. The CDR3 region has the DNA TGTGCCAGCATCCTGGACTTGGGGAATGAAAAACTGTTTTTT. This translates into CASILDLGNEKLFF.

The chain recombines TRBV30 with TRBJ2-3, with TRBD1 identical over 7 bases. Germline CDR1 GTSNPN, CDR2 SVGIG (reference sequence). With V trimmed by 0 bases and J by 4 bases, 4 bases remained unmatched. This CDR3 comprises 14 residues. CDR3 DNA sequence: TGTGCCTGGAGTGTAGGGGGCACTTCAGATACGCAGTATTTT. Encoded protein: CAWSVGGTSDTQYF.

The gene calls are TRBV7-2 and TRBJ2-7; 7 bases agree with TRBD1. Germline-derived CDR1 and CDR2 are SGHTA and FQGNSA. V lost 1 base and J lost 0; bases outside the gene matches: 9. There are 17 residues in the CDR3. CDR3 sequence reads: CASSLGAQGSSSYEQYF. CDR3 in DNA: TGTGCCAGCAGCTTAGGGGCACAGGGGTCAAGCTCCTACGAGCAGTACTTC.

This clone appeared a few times. The chain joins TRBV2 to TRBJ2-7; perhaps TRBD2 as D (6 bases). Germline values: CDR1 SNHLY, CDR2 FYNNEI. The CDR3 covers 17 residues. The V gene lost 4 bases and the J gene lost 1 base, with 20 bases spanning the gap. CDR3 bases: TGTGCCAGCAGTGGGCGTCTTTGGTCGGGGGAGTCCTACGAGCAGTACTTC. Protein: CASSGRLWSGESYEQYF.

The chain employs TRBV7-2 and TRBJ2-1; the D gene is possibly TRBD1 (6 bases). The V and J ends lost 3 bases and 6 bases respectively, with 12 bases between them. This CDR3 has 14 amino acids. CDR1 is SGHTA, CDR2 FQGNSA, per germline. CDR3 protein: CASSFKQGSNEQFF. The CDR3 DNA follows: TGTGCCAGCAGCTTTAAACAGGGAAGCAATGAGCAGTTCTTC.

The J gene is TRBJ1-1, the V gene TRBV5-1; tentative D call: TRBD1 (5 bases). The germline V gene encodes CDR1 SGHRS and CDR2 YFSETQ. This CDR3 is 14 amino acids long. The V end lost 0 bases, the J end lost 7 bases, and 13 bases lay between the germline ends. The CDR3 reads CASSLDQGRGEAFF. CDR3 in DNA: TGCGCCAGCAGCTTGGATCAGGGAAGGGGTGAAGCTTTCTTT.

The V and J genes are TRBV7-2 and TRBJ1-2; the D gene is possibly TRBD1 (5 bases). Trimming left V 5 bases short and J 5 bases short, with 21 bases between. Germline V lookup: CDR1 SGHTA, CDR2 FQGNSA. This CDR3 has 16 amino acids. CDR3 coding DNA: TGTGCCAGCAGCCTCACCTTCGGGACTCAGAGTTATGGCTACACCTTC. Its protein is CASSLTFGTQSYGYTF. Full variable domain (outside the CDR3, taken from reference TRBV7-2 and TRBJ1-2): GAGVSQSPSNKVTEKGKDVELRCDPISGHTALYWYRQSLGQGLEFLIYFQGNSAPDKSGLPSDRFSAERTGGSVSTLTIQRTQQEDSAVYLCASSLTFGTQSYGYTFGSGTRLTVV.

CDR3 coding DNA: TGCGCCAGCAGCTTGGGAGCCGCCCTAAATGAGCAGTTCTTC. Its translation is CASSLGAALNEQFF. The V gene is TRBV5-1, the J gene TRBJ2-1; D gene ambiguous. CDR1 is SGHRS and CDR2 is YFSETQ in the germline V gene. The CDR3 sequence is 14 residues long. V was shortened by 0 bases and J by 7 bases, with 11 bases between the two germline ends.